This T cell receptor (beta chain) was identified during a study of cytomegalovirus exposure and HLA in healthy donors. Study in general: Among the approximately 430 donors who were genotyped, over 70% fell in the genetic ancestry cluster that is associated with self-reported Caucasian donors. Study observations and caveats: It was taken for granted in presence/absence analyses that sequencing depth across donors was roughly uniform.

Researchers ran the PCR with 60 Vbeta and 13 Jbeta primers. Repertoires were generated with immunoSEQ multiplex PCR, while TCRdb's copy carries only in-frame clones and drops some. This sample carries some 170,000 clones, roughly four fifths of them seen once, and the ten largest clones take over 2%. Points on this clone: Its specificity is unknown.

This TCR was recovered from a woman under 40 in good health and CMV-seronegative. Material for sequencing was PBMCs.

CDR3 region: CTSSPSVLAESNNEQFF. The CDR3 nucleotides read TGCACCAGCAGCCCTTCGGTCCTAGCGGAAAGTAACAATGAGCAGTTCTTC. The chain couples TRBV1 to TRBJ2-1; the table assigns TRBD2, which was not confirmed against the DNA. TRBV1 is recorded as a pseudogene. The CDR3 sequence is 17 residues long.